The T cell receptor (beta chain) described here comes from a study of siplizumab effects on memory and regulatory T cells. The CDR3 has 17 amino acids. Germline lookup yields CDR1 MDHEN and CDR2 SYDVKM. Between the trimmed V and J ends, which lost 5 bases and 0 bases, there was a span of 14 bases. Assay: immunoSEQ multiplex PCR; the TCRdb copy retains only in-frame clones and omits some. This sample yields 50,000 or so clones, of which over 85% are seen a single time; roughly 38% belongs to the top ten. What was sequenced was CD8+ T cells sorted from blood. The clonotype originates from a human donor in good health. The V gene is TRBV28, the J gene TRBJ2-6; D perhaps matches TRBD2 (6 bases). The CDR3 DNA follows: TGTGCCAGCAGTACGCCGGGACTTTCCTCTGGGGCCAACGTCCTGACTTTC. This gives the protein CASSTPGLSSGANVLTF.